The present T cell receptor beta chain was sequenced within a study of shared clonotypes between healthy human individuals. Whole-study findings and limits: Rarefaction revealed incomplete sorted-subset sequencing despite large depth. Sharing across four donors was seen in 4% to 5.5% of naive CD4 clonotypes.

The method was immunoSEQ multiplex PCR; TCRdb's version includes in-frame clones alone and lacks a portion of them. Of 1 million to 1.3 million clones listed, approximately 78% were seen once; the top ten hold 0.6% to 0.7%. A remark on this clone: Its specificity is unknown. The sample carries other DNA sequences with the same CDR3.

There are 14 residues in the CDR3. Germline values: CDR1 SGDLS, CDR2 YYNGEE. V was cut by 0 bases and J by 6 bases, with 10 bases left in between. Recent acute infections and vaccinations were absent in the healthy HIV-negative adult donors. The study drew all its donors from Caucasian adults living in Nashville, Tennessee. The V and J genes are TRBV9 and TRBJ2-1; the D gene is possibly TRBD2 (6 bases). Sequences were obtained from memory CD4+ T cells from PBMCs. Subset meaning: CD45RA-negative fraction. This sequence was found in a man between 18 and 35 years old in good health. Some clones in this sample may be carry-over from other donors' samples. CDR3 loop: CASSVAGAGNEQFF. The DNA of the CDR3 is TGTGCCAGCAGCGTAGCGGGAGCAGGCAATGAGCAGTTCTTC.